This section outlines one T cell receptor beta chain sequence together with its context. This clonotype occurred a few times. It lacks a known antigen. The input lacks base qualities; no much larger clone sits a single base away. Libraries were made using 5' RACE. The data were produced on an Illumina HiSeq 2500. A second PCR of about 7 to 12 cycles was run with a J-beta primer mix and a sample-barcoded 5' primer. A unique molecular identifier was introduced onto each TCR beta cDNA molecule by a template-switch 5' adaptor carrying 12 random nucleotides. Each sample yielded at least 3 million CDR3-containing paired-end reads. The Mint cDNA synthesis kit, primed by a TRBC-specific oligonucleotide, was used to synthesize first-strand cDNA from all RNA. Following uracil-DNA glycosylase treatment, a first 18-cycle PCR with universal primers M1SS and BC2_uni_R was performed on all cDNA. In the source study's methods: For normalization, 1 million high-quality reads, each with a distinct molecular identifier, were randomly selected from each sample. Instead of being binned into consensus sequences, reads that shared molecular identifiers were thrown out. MiTCR, run with a Q25 quality threshold and the strictest error-elimination algorithm, handled CDR3 identification, clonotype clustering and error correction. A nonparametric unseen species model with Euler transformation was used to estimate a lower bound on total TCR beta diversity. TCRdb reprocessing: public reads trimmed at Q25 with fastp, clones called with MiXCR, in-frame beta chains kept. For every CDR3 protein sequence, its rows merge into one entry that carries the most common genes and DNA. The V and J calls, along with clone size, are taken from TCRdb and not from the paper's own processing. In this sample the table shows roughly 1,500,000 distinct CDR3 sequences, about 40% of which occur a single time. The leading ten clones occupy 7.9% of the sample.

The sample comes from a study of blood T cells in healthy people across ages (dated by TCRdb to between 2015 and 2016). For the study in its entirety: Template switching captured roughly one uniquely barcoded TCR beta cDNA molecule per two T cells in model experiments. Using deep sequencing normalized with unique cDNA molecular identifiers, the study measured how TCR beta repertoire diversity changes with age. The donors were divided into four age groups: young (average about 16 years), middle-aged (about 40), aged (approximately 62) and long-lived (nearly 85). Donors of different ages were randomly distributed across sequencing lanes to avoid experimental bias. The study analyzed two additional independent replicas of 1 million unique cDNA reads from the same blood draw for two donors, one aged 18 to 29 and one aged 80 or older. The full study reports these points: Estimates of total diversity from one million sequenced T cells were regarded as lower bounds and underestimates. Observed TCR beta diversity per million T cells fell roughly linearly with age, and a significant reduction was already apparent by age about 43. There was a strong correlation between observed TCR beta diversity and the percentage of naive T cells measured by flow cytometry. Compared with the aged group, the long-lived group had more naive CD4+ T cells, fewer expanded clones and increased TCR diversity, suggesting age selection. Donor CMV infection status was unknown, potentially confounding age-related changes in expanded clonotypes. Since profiling was done on bulk unsorted PBMCs, naive and antigen-experienced compartments could not be conclusively compared.

Systemically healthy Caucasian individuals from Russia, 35 to 50 in total and aged roughly 6 to 90 years, were included as donors. Each donor gave about 9.2 milliliters of peripheral blood, drawn into EDTA-treated Vacutainer tubes. Ficoll-Paque density-gradient centrifugation was used to isolate PBMCs, with at least 7 million per sample. Total RNA, at least 5.5 micrograms per sample, was extracted from PBMCs with Trizol reagent. For every donor, an aliquot of PBMCs went through flow cytometry to measure the percentages of naive CD45RAhigh/CD27high T cells. According to the germline V gene, CDR1 reads MDHEN and CDR2 reads SYDVKM. The CDR3 starts with the cysteine, ends with the phenylalanine, and has 16 residues. The read is trimmed to its CDR3 DNA, 48 bases read in frame from base 1. The germline V and J ends show losses of 5 bases and 4 bases respectively, and no gene match explains 11 bases of the junction.

This chain joins TRBV28 to TRBJ1-2; TRBD1 fits 9 bases in the junction. The specimen was blood. The TCR sequence derives from a woman in her late teens or twenties in good health. DNA sequence: TGTGCCAGCAGTCCCCGGGACAGGGCTTTCGTCTATGGCTACACCTTC. Translated, this is CASSPRDRAFVYGYTF.